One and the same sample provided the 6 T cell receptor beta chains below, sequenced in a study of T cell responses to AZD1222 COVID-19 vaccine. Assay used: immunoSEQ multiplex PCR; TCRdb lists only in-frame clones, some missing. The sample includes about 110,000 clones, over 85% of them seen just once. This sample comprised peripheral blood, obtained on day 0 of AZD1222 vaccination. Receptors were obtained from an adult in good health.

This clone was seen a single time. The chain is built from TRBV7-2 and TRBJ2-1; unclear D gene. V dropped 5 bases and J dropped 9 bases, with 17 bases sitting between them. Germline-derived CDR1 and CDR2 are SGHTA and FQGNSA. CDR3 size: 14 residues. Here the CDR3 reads CASSITLDQIEQFF. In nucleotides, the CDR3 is TGTGCCAGCAGCATAACCCTGGACCAGATTGAGCAGTTCTTC.

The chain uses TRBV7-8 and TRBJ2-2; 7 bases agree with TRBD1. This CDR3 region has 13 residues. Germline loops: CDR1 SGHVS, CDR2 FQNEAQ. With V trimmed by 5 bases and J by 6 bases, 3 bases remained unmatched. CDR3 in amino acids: CASSQGVAGELFF. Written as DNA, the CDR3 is TGTGCCAGCAGCCAGGGGGTGGCCGGGGAGCTGTTTTTT.

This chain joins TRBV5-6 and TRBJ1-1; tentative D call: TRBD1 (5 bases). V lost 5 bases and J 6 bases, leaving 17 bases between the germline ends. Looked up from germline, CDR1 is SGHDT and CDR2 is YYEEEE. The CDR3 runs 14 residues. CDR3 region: CASSTGTSNAEAFF. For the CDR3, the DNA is TGTGCCAGCAGTACCGGGACCTCGAATGCTGAAGCTTTCTTT. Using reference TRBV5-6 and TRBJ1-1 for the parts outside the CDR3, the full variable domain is DAGVTQSPTHLIKTRGQQVTLRCSPKSGHDTVSWYQQALGQGPQFIFQYYEEEERQRGNFPDRFSGHQFPNYSSELNVNALLLGDSALYLCASSTGTSNAEAFFGQGTRLTVV.

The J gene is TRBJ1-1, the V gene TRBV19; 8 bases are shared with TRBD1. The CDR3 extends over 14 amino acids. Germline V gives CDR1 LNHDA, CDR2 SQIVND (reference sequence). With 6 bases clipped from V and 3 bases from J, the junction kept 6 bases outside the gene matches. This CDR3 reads CASSLGQVYTEAFF. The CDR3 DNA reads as TGTGCCAGTAGCCTGGGACAGGTCTACACTGAAGCTTTCTTT.

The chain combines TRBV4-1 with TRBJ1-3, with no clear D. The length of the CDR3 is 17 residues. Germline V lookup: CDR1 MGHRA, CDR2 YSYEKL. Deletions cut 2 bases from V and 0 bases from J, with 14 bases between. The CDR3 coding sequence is TGCGCCAGCAGCCAACCCCGAGGGAGGCTCTCTGGAAACACCATATATTTT. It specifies CASSQPRGRLSGNTIYF.

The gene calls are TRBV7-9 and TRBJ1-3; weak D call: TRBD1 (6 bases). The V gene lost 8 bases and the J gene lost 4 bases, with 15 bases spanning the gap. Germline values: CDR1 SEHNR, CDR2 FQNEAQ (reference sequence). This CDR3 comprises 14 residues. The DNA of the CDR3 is TGTGCCAGCGCCGAGGGGGTGACGGGAAACACCATATATTTT. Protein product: CASAEGVTGNTIYF.